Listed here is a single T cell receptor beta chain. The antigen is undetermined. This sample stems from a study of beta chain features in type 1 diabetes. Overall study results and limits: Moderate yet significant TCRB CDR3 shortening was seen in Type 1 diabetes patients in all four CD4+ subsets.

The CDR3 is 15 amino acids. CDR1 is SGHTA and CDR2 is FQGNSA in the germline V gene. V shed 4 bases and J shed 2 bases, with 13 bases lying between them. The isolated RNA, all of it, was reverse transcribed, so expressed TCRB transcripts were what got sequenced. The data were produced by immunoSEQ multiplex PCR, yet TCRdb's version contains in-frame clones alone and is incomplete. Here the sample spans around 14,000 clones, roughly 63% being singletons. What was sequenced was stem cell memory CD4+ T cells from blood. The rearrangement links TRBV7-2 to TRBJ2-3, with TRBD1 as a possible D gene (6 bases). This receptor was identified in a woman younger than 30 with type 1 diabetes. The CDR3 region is CASSSSGHNTDTQYF. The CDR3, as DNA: TGTGCCAGCAGCTCGTCGGGACACAACACAGATACGCAGTATTTT.